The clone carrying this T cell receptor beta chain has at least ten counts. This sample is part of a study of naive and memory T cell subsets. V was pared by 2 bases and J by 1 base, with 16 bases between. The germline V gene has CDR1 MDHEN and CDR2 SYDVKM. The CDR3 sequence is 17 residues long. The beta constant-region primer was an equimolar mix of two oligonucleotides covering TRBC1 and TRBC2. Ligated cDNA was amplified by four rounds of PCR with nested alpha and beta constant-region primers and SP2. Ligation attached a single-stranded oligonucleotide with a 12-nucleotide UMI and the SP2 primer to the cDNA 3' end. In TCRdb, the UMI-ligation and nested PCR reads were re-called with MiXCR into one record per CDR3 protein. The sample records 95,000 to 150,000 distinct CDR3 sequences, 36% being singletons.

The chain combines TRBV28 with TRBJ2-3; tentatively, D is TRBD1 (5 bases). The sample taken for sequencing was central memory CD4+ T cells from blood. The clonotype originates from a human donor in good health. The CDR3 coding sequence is TGTGCCAGCAGTTTACCCTACACAGGTTCTCGCACAGATACGCAGTATTTT. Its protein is CASSLPYTGSRTDTQYF. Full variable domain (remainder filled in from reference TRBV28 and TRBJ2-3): DVKVTQSSRYLVKRTGEKVFLECVQDMDHENMFWYRQDPGLGLRLIYFSYDVKMKEKGDIPEGYSVSREKKERFSLILESASTNQTSMYLCASSLPYTGSRTDTQYFGPGTRLTVL.